One T cell receptor (beta chain) is described in this entry. What it binds is unknown. 13 Jbeta primers and 60 Vbeta primers were used for the PCR. Produced via immunoSEQ multiplex PCR; TCRdb's table is partial and in-frame only. The sample lists 60,000 to 75,000 clones, around four fifths occurring once. The entry originates in a study of cytomegalovirus exposure and HLA in healthy donors. Study in general: Across 350 to 500 genotyped donors, roughly 80% landed in the Caucasian-associated ancestry cluster. Whole-study findings and limits: Near-uniform donor sequencing depth was presumed by presence/absence analyses. Overall, roughly 170 TCR beta chains were annotated as cytomegalovirus-associated.

The germline V gene has CDR1 LNHDA and CDR2 SQIVND (reference sequence). The CDR3 contains 16 residues. The V and J ends lost 5 bases and 9 bases respectively, with 23 bases between them. Each of the donors was a healthy bone marrow donor. This chain links TRBV19 with TRBJ2-4; possible D gene TRBD2, 7 bases. The sequenced material came from PBMCs. This receptor was obtained from a woman aged 25 to 39 in good health and CMV-seropositive. The CDR3 sequence: CASSLGGGGAVVIQYF. CDR3 DNA sequence: TGTGCCAGTAGTTTAGGAGGGGGGGGCGCGGTAGTCATTCAGTACTTC.